The sequence of this TCR beta chain was determined in a study of T cells after yellow fever vaccination. Universal primer sites and UMIs were introduced during 5'RACE template-switching synthesis of TCR cDNA. TCRdb reanalysed the 5' RACE reads using MiXCR and keeps one entry per CDR3 protein. The sample has about 310,000 distinct CDR3 sequences, 3.6% seen once. Regarding the study as a whole: The presence of abundant clonotypes contaminating from the bulk population was possible in FACS-sorted repertoires. Researchers report a weaker secondary response that nonetheless peaked faster, day 5 versus 15. Most clones from primary vaccination resurfaced after the booster (about 96% CD4, less than 90% CD8).

This clonotype has a handful of counts. Its specificity is unknown. The TCR sequence derives from a man between 18 and 29 years old who received the YFV17D yellow fever vaccine. Sequences were derived from PBMCs, sampled on the day of the yellow fever booster vaccination.

For the CDR3, the DNA is TGTGCCAGTTCGCCTTACTCTGGAAACACCATATATTTT. Translation gives CASSPYSGNTIYF. The chain uses TRBV19 and TRBJ1-3, with D uncertain. The CDR3 is made up of 13 amino acids. Germline CDR1 reads LNHDA; CDR2 reads SQIVND (reference sequence). With 8 bases removed from V and 0 bases from J, the gap between germline ends came to 8 bases.